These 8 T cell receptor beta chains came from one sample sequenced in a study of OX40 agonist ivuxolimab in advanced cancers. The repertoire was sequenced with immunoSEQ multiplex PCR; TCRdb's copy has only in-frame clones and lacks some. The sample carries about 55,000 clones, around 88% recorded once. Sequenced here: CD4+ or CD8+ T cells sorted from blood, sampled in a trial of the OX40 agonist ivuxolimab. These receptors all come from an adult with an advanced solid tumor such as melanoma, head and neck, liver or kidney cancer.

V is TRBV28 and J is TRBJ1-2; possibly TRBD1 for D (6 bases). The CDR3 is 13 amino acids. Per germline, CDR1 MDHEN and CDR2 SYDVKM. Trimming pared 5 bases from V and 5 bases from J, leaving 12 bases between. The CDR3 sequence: CASSPGQSYGYTF. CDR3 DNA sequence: TGTGCCAGCAGTCCTGGACAGTCTTATGGCTACACCTTC.

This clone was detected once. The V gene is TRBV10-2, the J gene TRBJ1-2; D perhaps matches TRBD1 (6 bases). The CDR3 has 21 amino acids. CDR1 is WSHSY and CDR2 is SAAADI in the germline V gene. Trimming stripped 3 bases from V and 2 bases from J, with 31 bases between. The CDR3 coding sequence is TGCGCCAGCAGTGACCCATTCGTCAAAAAAGCGACAGGTACCATAAACTATGGCTACACCTTC. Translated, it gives CASSDPFVKKATGTINYGYTF.

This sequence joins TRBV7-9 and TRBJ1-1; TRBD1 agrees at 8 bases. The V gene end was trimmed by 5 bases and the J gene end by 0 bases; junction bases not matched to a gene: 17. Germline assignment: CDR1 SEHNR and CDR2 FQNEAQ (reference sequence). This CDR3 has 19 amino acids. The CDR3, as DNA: TGTGCCAGCAGCCCCCCCCGCAGGGGGCTGCACAAAATGAACACTGAAGCTTTCTTT. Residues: CASSPPRRGLHKMNTEAFF.

The CDR3: CASSVGWDEGNSPLHF. The CDR3 nucleotides read TGTGCCAGCAGCGTAGGGTGGGACGAGGGTAATTCACCCCTCCACTTT. The chain is built from TRBV9 and TRBJ1-6, with D maybe TRBD1 (5 bases). With 0 bases removed from V and 6 bases from J, the gap between germline ends came to 13 bases. Germline V gene data show CDR1 as SGDLS and CDR2 as YYNGEE. This CDR3 comprises 16 residues.

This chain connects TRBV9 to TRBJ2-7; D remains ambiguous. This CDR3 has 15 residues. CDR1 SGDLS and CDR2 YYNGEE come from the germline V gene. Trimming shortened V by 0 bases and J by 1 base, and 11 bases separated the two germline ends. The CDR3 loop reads CASSVVADSSYEQYF. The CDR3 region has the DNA TGTGCCAGCAGCGTAGTGGCCGATTCTTCCTACGAGCAGTACTTC.

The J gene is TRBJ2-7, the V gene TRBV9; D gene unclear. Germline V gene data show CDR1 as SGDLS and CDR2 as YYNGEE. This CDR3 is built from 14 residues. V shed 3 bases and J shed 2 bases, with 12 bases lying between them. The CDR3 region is CASSATSSAYEQYF. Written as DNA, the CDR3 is TGTGCCAGCAGCGCCACAAGCAGCGCCTACGAGCAGTACTTC.

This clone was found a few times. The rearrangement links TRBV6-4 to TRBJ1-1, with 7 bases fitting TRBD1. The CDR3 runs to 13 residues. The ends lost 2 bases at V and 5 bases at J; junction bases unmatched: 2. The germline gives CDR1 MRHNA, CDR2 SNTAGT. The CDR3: CASSDGTDTEAFF. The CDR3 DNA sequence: TGTGCCAGCAGTGACGGGACAGATACTGAAGCTTTCTTT.

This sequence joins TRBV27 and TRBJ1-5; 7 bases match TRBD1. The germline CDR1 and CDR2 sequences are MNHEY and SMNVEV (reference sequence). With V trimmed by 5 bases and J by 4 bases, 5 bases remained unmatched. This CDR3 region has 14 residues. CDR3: CASSHRTGNQPQHF. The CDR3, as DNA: TGTGCCAGCAGTCACCGGACAGGAAATCAGCCCCAGCATTTT.